The T cell receptor beta chain under discussion was sequenced for a study of blood T cell repertoires in COVID-19. About the study: The United States, Italy and Spain were the sources of the acute and convalescent COVID-19 samples. T cells, B-cell-depleted T cells, or PBMCs provided the cDNA or gDNA that served as material.

Only one count was recorded for this clone. Some clones are missing from TCRdb's copy, which holds only in-frame ones; the method was immunoSEQ multiplex PCR. Among more than 90,000 clones listed, about 70% were seen once. Trimming left V 1 base short and J 0 bases short, with 3 bases between. This CDR3 has 13 residues. Germline lookup yields CDR1 MNHEY and CDR2 SVGEGT. The sequence was collected from a woman in her fifties or sixties in a cohort sampled during active or convalescent COVID-19. J is TRBJ1-1 and V is TRBV6-2 or TRBV6-3; D gene unclear. The sequenced sample consisted of peripheral blood. The CDR3, as DNA: TGTGCCAGCAGTTACTTAATGAACACTGAAGCTTTCTTT. It codes for CASSYLMNTEAFF.